A single sample gave rise to the 19 T cell receptor beta chains below, sequenced in a study of cytomegalovirus exposure and HLA in healthy donors. PCR primers comprised 60 Vbeta and 13 Jbeta primers. Profiled with immunoSEQ multiplex PCR; TCRdb holds only in-frame clones, not every one. The sample has 200,000 to 250,000 clones, about 79% seen once. The sample consisted of PBMCs. Every receptor here comes from a man aged 18 to 35 in good health and CMV-seronegative.

V usage is TRBV5-1 and J usage is TRBJ1-5, with TRBD1 matching over 8 bases. V dropped 0 bases and J dropped 6; count of bases not matched to a gene: 8. Germline values: CDR1 SGHRS, CDR2 YFSETQ. There are 16 residues in the CDR3. CDR3 sequence: CASSLGVPGGGQPQHF. As DNA, the CDR3 is TGCGCCAGCAGCTTGGGGGTCCCAGGGGGCGGTCAGCCCCAGCATTTT.

This chain connects TRBV7-2 to TRBJ2-5, with D possibly TRBD2 on 5 matching bases. Germline V lookup: CDR1 SGHTA, CDR2 FQGNSA. Between the trimmed V and J ends, which lost 5 bases and 1 base, there was a span of 11 bases. The CDR3 contains 14 residues. CDR3 DNA: TGTGCCAGCAGCAGAGGTAGCGCCCAAGAGACCCAGTACTTC. It specifies CASSRGSAQETQYF.

The V and J genes are TRBV27 and TRBJ2-5; a possible D gene is TRBD2 (5 bases). Germline-derived CDR1 and CDR2 are MNHEY and SMNVEV (reference sequence). V was shortened by 10 bases and J by 9 bases, with 15 bases between the two germline ends. CDR3 length: 11 amino acids. CDR3: CATSDDGAQYF. DNA of the CDR3: TGTGCCACTTCAGATGACGGGGCCCAGTACTTC.

This chain joins TRBV7-8 and TRBJ1-1, with D maybe TRBD1 (5 bases). The germline V and J ends were trimmed by 1 base and 1 base, with 7 bases remaining between them. There are 14 residues in the CDR3. The germline V gene has CDR1 SGHVS and CDR2 FQNEAQ. CDR3 loop: CASSLGGRNTEAFF. The CDR3 DNA sequence: TGTGCCAGCAGCTTAGGGGGCCGGAACACTGAAGCTTTCTTT.

The chain has TRBV27 and TRBJ2-7; 10 bases line up with TRBD1. J was trimmed by 3 bases and V by 8 bases; bases with no gene match: 1. Germline lookup yields CDR1 MNHEY and CDR2 SMNVEV (reference sequence). The CDR3 runs 12 residues. The CDR3 is CASGDRGYEQYF. The CDR3 bases are TGTGCCAGCGGGGACAGGGGCTACGAGCAGTACTTC.

The chain uses TRBV30 and TRBJ1-2; no clear D. Germline lookup yields CDR1 GTSNPN and CDR2 SVGIG (reference sequence). This CDR3 region has 12 residues. V was pared by 3 bases and J by 8 bases, with 13 bases between. The CDR3 here is CAWREYGDGYTF. CDR3 DNA sequence: TGTGCCTGGAGAGAGTACGGAGACGGCTACACCTTC.

The chain recombines TRBV2 with TRBJ2-4; tentatively, D is TRBD2 (7 bases). V was trimmed by 3 bases and J by 8 bases, leaving 20 bases between them. CDR3 length: 16 amino acids. Germline CDR1 SNHLY, CDR2 FYNNEI. CDR3: CASSERSGGLADIQYF. Written as DNA, the CDR3 is TGTGCCAGCAGTGAGCGGTCGGGGGGCTTGGCGGACATTCAGTACTTC.

This chain joins TRBV11-3 and TRBJ2-1; 9 bases line up with TRBD1. This CDR3 is built from 16 residues. Germline CDR1 is SGHNT and CDR2 is YENEEA. The junction had 6 bases not matched to a gene; V was cut back by 1 base and J by 5 bases. The CDR3 here is CASSLGYRGRDNEQFF. The CDR3 nucleotides read TGTGCCAGCAGCTTAGGGTACAGGGGGCGGGACAATGAGCAGTTCTTC.

This chain joins TRBV28 and TRBJ1-2; possibly TRBD1 for D (5 bases). Germline assignment: CDR1 MDHEN and CDR2 SYDVKM. Trimming pared 8 bases from V and 6 bases from J, leaving 10 bases between. CDR3 length: 11 amino acids. The CDR3 DNA reads as TGTGCCAGCTCTGGACACGATGGCTACACCTTC. This sequence encodes CASSGHDGYTF.

This clone came up a few times. The rearrangement uses TRBV5-1 and TRBJ1-1, with TRBD1 matching over 7 bases. The J segment lost 3 bases and the V segment lost 8 bases, leaving 7 bases of the junction unmatched. The CDR3 covers 13 residues. The germline V gene encodes CDR1 SGHRS and CDR2 YFSETQ. DNA of the CDR3: TGCGCCAGTACAGGGACAGTTGACACTGAAGCTTTCTTT. Its protein product is CASTGTVDTEAFF.

The chain has TRBV7-3 and TRBJ2-2; 9 bases fit TRBD1. Germline V lookup: CDR1 SGHTA, CDR2 FQGTGA. V lost 5 bases and J lost 4; bases outside the gene matches: 11. CDR3 length: 17 residues. The CDR3, as DNA: TGTGCCAGCAGCCCCCTTCCCGGGACAGGGTTCACCGGGGAGCTGTTTTTT. Its translation is CASSPLPGTGFTGELFF.

V gene TRBV5-4 combines with J gene TRBJ2-3, with TRBD1 matching over 7 bases. J was trimmed by 4 bases and V by 7 bases; bases with no gene match: 15. Looked up from germline, CDR1 is SGHNT and CDR2 is YYREEE (reference sequence). CDR3 size: 16 residues. The CDR3 nucleotides are TGTGCCAGCCGACCGAAGGACAGGACAGTTTCAGATACGCAGTATTTT. This translates into CASRPKDRTVSDTQYF.

On this clone: Other DNA sequences of this sample code for an identical CDR3. V gene TRBV30 combines with J gene TRBJ1-4, with D possibly being TRBD1 (6 bases). Germline values: CDR1 GTSNPN, CDR2 SVGIG (reference sequence). CDR3 length equals 12 residues. V was pared by 3 bases and J by 7 bases, with 9 bases between. CDR3 coding DNA: TGTGCCTGGAGCGAACAGGGTGAAAAACTGTTTTTT. Its translation is CAWSEQGEKLFF.

This chain links TRBV10-2 with TRBJ2-1; 7 nucleotides match TRBD2. The germline gives CDR1 WSHSY, CDR2 SAAADI. The CDR3 runs to 13 residues. The V gene end was trimmed by 0 bases and the J gene end by 10 bases; junction bases not matched to a gene: 3. CDR3 region: CASSESGGKEQFF. The CDR3 DNA sequence: TGCGCCAGCAGTGAGTCGGGGGGGAAAGAGCAGTTCTTC.

This chain connects TRBV19 to TRBJ2-7; unclear D gene. V lost 2 bases to trimming and J lost 6 bases, with 5 bases between them. The CDR3 has 11 residues. Germline CDR1 LNHDA, CDR2 SQIVND (reference sequence). CDR3 protein: CASSISGEQYF. CDR3 DNA: TGTGCCAGTAGTATATCCGGCGAGCAGTACTTC.

This chain links TRBV9 with TRBJ2-3, with 8 bases identical to TRBD2. The CDR3 has 18 amino acids. Germline V gene sequence: CDR1 SGDLS, CDR2 YYNGEE. V lost 0 bases and J lost 1; bases outside the gene matches: 10. The chain's CDR3 is CASSVDRAGTSRTDTQYF. As DNA, the CDR3 is TGTGCCAGCAGCGTAGATAGGGCCGGGACTAGTCGCACAGATACGCAGTATTTT. The whole variable domain, filled in from reference TRBV9 and TRBJ2-3, reads DSGVTQTPKHLITATGQRVTLRCSPRSGDLSVYWYQQSLDQGLQFLIQYYNGEERAKGNILERFSAQQFPDLHSELNLSSLELGDSALYFCASSVDRAGTSRTDTQYFGPGTRLTVL.

A remark on this clone: Other DNA variants within this sample encode the same CDR3. The rearrangement uses TRBV27 and TRBJ2-5; 7 bases are a match to TRBD2. This CDR3 comprises 15 residues. J gave up 1 base and V 5 bases, and 7 bases lay outside the gene matches. Germline V gene lookup returns CDR1 MNHEY and CDR2 SMNVEV (reference sequence). The CDR3 spells CASSTLAEPQETQYF. In nucleotides, the CDR3 is TGTGCCAGCAGTACCCTAGCGGAGCCCCAAGAGACCCAGTACTTC.

The chain employs TRBV28 and TRBJ1-5; no firm D call. The ends were cut back, 8 bases at V and 0 bases at J, with 11 bases in the middle. Germline V lookup: CDR1 MDHEN, CDR2 SYDVKM. CDR3 size: 14 residues. The CDR3 reads CASLLSVSNQPQHF. The DNA of the CDR3 is TGTGCCAGCCTCCTCTCGGTTAGCAATCAGCCCCAGCATTTT.

The V call is TRBV19, the J call TRBJ1-1, with D maybe TRBD1 (5 bases). The germline V and J ends were trimmed by 2 bases and 4 bases, with 8 bases remaining between them. Germline CDR1 reads LNHDA; CDR2 reads SQIVND (reference sequence). The CDR3 runs 13 residues. CDR3 DNA: TGTGCCAGTAGTATACGGGGGAGCACTGAAGCTTTCTTT. Its translation: CASSIRGSTEAFF.